The 9 T cell receptor beta chains below come from one sample, sequenced in a study of regulatory T cells in long-lasting Graves disease. Stated time point: newly diagnosed GD, antithyroid drugs for less than 3 months. Isolated PBMC RNA provided the starting material for the TCR library. Arm-PCR of CDR3 regions with iRepertoire HTBI primers generated TCR beta libraries. Each CDR3 protein gets one entry after TCRdb re-called the multiplex PCR reads with MiXCR. The data contain 400,000 to 450,000 distinct CDR3 sequences, under 15% of them seen just once; the ten biggest clones take up approximately 16%. These data were likewise used in another study, on T cells in Graves' hyperthyroidism and ophthalmopathy.

Sequences were derived from peripheral blood mononuclear cells (PBMCs), sampled at new diagnosis, from a patient treated with antithyroid drugs. The receptors shown here come from a woman in her twenties or thirties with Graves disease.

Remarks on this clonotype: This may be a read error, as it is one base from a much larger clone. V gene TRBV6-1 combines with J gene TRBJ2-7; D not resolved. V was shortened by 3 bases and J by 5 bases, with 5 bases between the two germline ends. CDR1 and CDR2 (germline): MNHNS, SASEGT. The CDR3 loop spans 11 amino acids. The CDR3 DNA reads TGTGCCAGCAGTGAGGACCACGAGCAGTACTTC. This encodes CASSEDHEQYF.

The sample holds many counts of this clonotype. V gene TRBV18 combines with J gene TRBJ2-7; no firm D call. Germline V gives CDR1 KGHSH, CDR2 LQKENI. This CDR3 spans 14 amino acids. The V end was cut by 1 base, the J end by 4 bases, with 11 bases between. Here the CDR3 reads CASSPRGGFYEQYF. CDR3 bases: TGTGCCAGCTCACCACGAGGCGGTTTTTACGAGCAGTACTTC.

Notes on this clonotype: A much more abundant neighbour one base away suggests this may be a read error. This chain joins TRBV7-9 and TRBJ2-1; 8 bases line up with TRBD2. The germline CDR1 and CDR2 sequences are SEHNR and FQNEAQ (reference sequence). This CDR3 is 13 amino acids long. CDR3 coding DNA: TGTGCCAGCAGCCTAATGACTAGCGAAGAGCAGCTCTTC. Its translation: CASSLMTSEEQLF.

This clonotype has at least ten counts. The chain couples TRBV4-2 to TRBJ2-7; D is uncertain. From germline, CDR1 is LGHNA and CDR2 YNFKEQ. The CDR3 is 15 residues long. V was trimmed by 0 bases and J by 0 bases, leaving 9 bases between them. The CDR3 protein is CASSQDSLSSYEQYF. Here the CDR3 DNA reads TGTGCCAGCAGCCAAGACTCTTTGAGCTCCTACGAGCAGTACTTC.

For this clonotype: A far larger clone is one base from this, pointing to a likely read error. J is TRBJ2-5 and V is TRBV11-3; the D is unclear. CDR1 and CDR2 (germline): SGHNT, YENEEA. CDR3 length: 13 residues. The V end was cut by 0 bases, the J end by 11 bases, with 13 bases between. The CDR3 DNA sequence: TGTGCCAGCAGCTTAGATATGGCCAGTGAGCAGTACTTC. The encoded protein is CASSLDMASEQYF.

The rearrangement joins TRBV24-1 to TRBJ2-3; TRBD1 agrees at 8 bases. V gave up 1 base and J gave up 4 bases; unmatched junction bases: 9. The CDR3 is 17 amino acids. CDR1 is KGHDR and CDR2 is SFDVKD in the germline V gene. The CDR3 here is CATSDLGQGSVADTQYF. CDR3 nucleotide sequence: TGTGCCACCAGTGATTTAGGACAGGGATCCGTAGCAGATACGCAGTATTTT.

This clonotype was counted many times. CDR3 sequence reads: CASLGRGSMNTEAFF. As DNA, the CDR3 is TGTGCCAGCCTGGGGAGAGGGAGCATGAACACTGAAGCTTTCTTT. The chain combines TRBV2 with TRBJ1-1; D unresolved. The germline V gene encodes CDR1 SNHLY and CDR2 FYNNEI. This CDR3 region has 15 residues. V lost 8 bases and J 0 bases, leaving 16 bases between the germline ends.

This clonotype has a count of ten or more. The rearrangement joins TRBV10-3 to TRBJ1-2; 9 bases agree with TRBD1. CDR1 ENHRY and CDR2 SYGVKD come from the germline V gene. This CDR3 is 14 amino acids long. V shed 8 bases and J 2 bases; nucleotides not matched to a gene: 6. CDR3 nucleotides: TGTGCCATCCGATTAGGACAGGGGAACTATGGCTACACCTTC. Protein sequence: CAIRLGQGNYGYTF.

The table lists this clonotype with a few counts. The chain combines TRBV10-1 with TRBJ2-1; possible D gene TRBD2, 6 bases. With 4 bases removed from V and 0 bases from J, the gap between germline ends came to 16 bases. Germline V gene lookup returns CDR1 WNHNN and CDR2 SYGVQD (reference sequence). The CDR3 sequence is 17 residues long. As DNA, the CDR3 is TGCGCCAGCAGTGTTACAGCGGGTTCGAGCTCCTACAATGAGCAGTTCTTC. Translation: CASSVTAGSSSYNEQFF.